Listed below are T cell receptor beta chains from one sample, sequenced in a study of PD-1 blockade in classical Hodgkin lymphoma. Sequenced by immunoSEQ multiplex PCR; TCRdb stores in-frame clones only, minus some. Of about 27,000 clones in the sample, approximately 80% were seen once. Here the sequenced sample was peripheral blood mononuclear cells (PBMCs), taken before the second cycle of nivolumab. The receptors were gathered from a human donor with classical Hodgkin lymphoma. Both conserved end residues are trimmed from each CDR3. Clone size is not always given. Where it is, it says once, few, many or a class for expanded clones.

clone size | V gene | CDR3 protein
few | TRBV7-2 | ASSSGPREQY
once | TRBV28 | ASSSGQGPYNYGYT
NA | TRBV10-3 | AISLQGETQY
NA | TRBV6-5 | ASRGLAGRTGELF
NA | TRBV7-2 | ASSLAQGQGALLDYGYT
NA | TRBV7-2 | ASSLVGGNTEAF
NA | TRBV6-5 | ASSSNYKNTEAF
NA | TRBV5-6 | ASSLESGNTDTQY
NA | TRBV15 | ATSRDRWVSYEQY
NA | TRBV2 | ASSERQGKGTEAF
NA | TRBV6-5 | ASSYETDTEAF
NA | TRBV5-1 | ASRPGTGMPYGYEQY
NA | TRBV5-1 | ASSIVGTYTEAF
NA | TRBV7-9 | ASSSVVSYEQY
NA | TRBV5-8 | ASSLVAGREGYT
once | TRBV7-7 | ASSPGTGSADTQY
NA | TRBV6-6 | ASSDTRTVVYEQY
NA | TRBV6-1 | ASSVTGLNTEAF
NA | TRBV7-9 | ASSPNLGQVTSGNTIY
NA | TRBV19 | ASSSSGGTYEQY